What follows describes a single TCR beta chain. The antigen is undetermined. Only in-frame clones appear in the TCRdb table, and some are missing; sequencing was by immunoSEQ multiplex PCR. The table lists 110,000 or so clones, roughly nine tenths of them singletons, with approximately 3% in the top ten. V lost 3 bases and J lost 4, with 12 bases in between. CDR3 length equals 14 residues. Germline CDR1 and CDR2: SEHNR and FQNEAQ (reference sequence). These data come from a study of T cell responses to AZD1222 COVID-19 vaccine. Study results and limitations: At baseline, just 5 or 6 AZD1222 recipients tested seropositive. Without day 14 samples, only post-peak T cell repertoires were studied. Distributed over spike, vaccine-associated CD4 TCRs predominated at 160-218 and 743-854. The study reported that nearly half of spike-specific TCRs target unmutated variant regions.

This sample comprised peripheral blood, obtained on day 0 of MenACWY control vaccination. J is TRBJ1-2 and V is TRBV7-9; D perhaps matches TRBD1 (5 bases). The receptor was isolated from an adult in good health. In nucleotides, the CDR3 is TGTGCCAGCAGCTTTTCCGGGGCAGGCTATGGCTACACCTTC. It translates to CASSFSGAGYGYTF.